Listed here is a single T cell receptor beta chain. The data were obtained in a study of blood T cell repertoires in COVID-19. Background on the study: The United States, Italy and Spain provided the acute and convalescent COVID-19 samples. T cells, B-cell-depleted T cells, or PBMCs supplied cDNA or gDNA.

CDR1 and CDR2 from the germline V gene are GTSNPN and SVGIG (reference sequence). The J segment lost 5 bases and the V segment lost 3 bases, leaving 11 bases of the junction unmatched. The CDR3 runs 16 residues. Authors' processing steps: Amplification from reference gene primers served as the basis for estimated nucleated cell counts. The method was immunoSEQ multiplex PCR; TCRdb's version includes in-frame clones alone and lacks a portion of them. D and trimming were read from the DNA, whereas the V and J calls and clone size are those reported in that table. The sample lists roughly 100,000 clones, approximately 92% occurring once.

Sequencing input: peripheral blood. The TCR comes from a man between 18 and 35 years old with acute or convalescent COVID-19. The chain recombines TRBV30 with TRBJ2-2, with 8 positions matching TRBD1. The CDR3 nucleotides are TGTGCCTGGAGGGGCAGGCAGGGGGCGCATACCGGGGAGCTGTTTTTT. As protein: CAWRGRQGAHTGELFF.